This TCR beta chain was captured in a study of metastatic and nonmetastatic thyroid tumors. This clone was recorded once. TCRdb redid the clone calls on the PCR reads using MiXCR. This table holds fewer than 40,000 clones, just under 30% found once. Patients underwent thyroid surgery, and none had received any treatment before it. Sequences were obtained from blood. The sequence was collected from a female donor with papillary thyroid cancer or a benign thyroid nodule (not recorded which). Some clones in this sample may be carry-over from other donors' samples.

The CDR3 nucleotides are TGTGCCAGCAGCGGCGGGACAGGGATTGCAGATACGCAGTATTTT. Amino acids: CASSGGTGIADTQYF. V usage is TRBV9 and J usage is TRBJ2-3; 9 bases are shared with TRBD1. CDR1 is SGDLS, CDR2 YYNGEE, per germline. Unmatched junction bases numbered 6, after V lost 3 bases and J lost 4 bases. CDR3 length: 15 amino acids.